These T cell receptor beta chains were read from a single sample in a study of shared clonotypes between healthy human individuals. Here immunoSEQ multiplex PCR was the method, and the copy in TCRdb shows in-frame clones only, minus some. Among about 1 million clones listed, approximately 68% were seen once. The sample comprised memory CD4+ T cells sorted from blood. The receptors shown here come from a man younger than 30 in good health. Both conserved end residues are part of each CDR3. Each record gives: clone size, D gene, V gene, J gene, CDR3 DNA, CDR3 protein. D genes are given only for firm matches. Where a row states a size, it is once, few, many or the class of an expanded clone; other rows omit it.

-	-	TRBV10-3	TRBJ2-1	TGTGCCATCAGTGAAGGGGGGGCGCGGCAGTTCTTC	CAISEGGARQFF
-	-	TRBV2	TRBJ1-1	TGTGCCAGCAGCGACAGAGGACGGAACACTGAAGCTTTCTTT	CASSDRGRNTEAFF
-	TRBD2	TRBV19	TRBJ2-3	TGTGCCAGTAGAGAGCGGGAGAGGGGAGATACGCAGTATTTT	CASRERERGDTQYF
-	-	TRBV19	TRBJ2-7	TGTGCCAGTAGTATTGCAGGTTCTATAGACGGGCAGTACTTC	CASSIAGSIDGQYF
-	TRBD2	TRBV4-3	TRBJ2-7	TGCGCCAGCAGCCAAGAGTTAGCTAGCGGGAGTATCAGGGATTACGAGCAGTACTTC	CASSQELASGSIRDYEQYF
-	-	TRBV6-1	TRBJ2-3	TGTGCCAGCATTGAGGGGAACACAGATACGCAGTATTTT	CASIEGNTDTQYF
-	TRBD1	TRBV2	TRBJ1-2	TGTGCCAGCAGTGTCAAGACAGGGGACTATGGCTACACCTTC	CASSVKTGDYGYTF
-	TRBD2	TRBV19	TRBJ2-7	TGTGCCAGTAGTGACTCGGGGGGGCTCTCCTACGAGCAGTACTTC	CASSDSGGLSYEQYF
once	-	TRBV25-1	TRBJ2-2	TGTGCCAGCAGATCGCGTCGGGGGATCGGGGAGCTGTTTTTT	CASRSRRGIGELFF
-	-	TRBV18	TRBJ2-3	TGTGCCAGCTCCCAAGGACAGAAAGATACGCAGTATTTT	CASSQGQKDTQYF
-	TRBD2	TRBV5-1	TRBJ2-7	TGCGCCAGCAGCTTGGGCCCTCAGACTAGCGGTACCTACGAGCAGTACTTC	CASSLGPQTSGTYEQYF
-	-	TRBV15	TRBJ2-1	TGTGCCACCAGCAGAGGTAACGACAATGAGCAGTTCTTC	CATSRGNDNEQFF
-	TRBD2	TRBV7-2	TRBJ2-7	TGTGCCAGCAGCTTAGGTGGCGGGGGTCCCTACGAGCAGTACTTC	CASSLGGGGPYEQYF
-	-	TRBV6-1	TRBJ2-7	TGTGCCAGCAGACCCCCTGGGTCCGAGCAGTACTTC	CASRPPGSEQYF
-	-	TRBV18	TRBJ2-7	TGTGCCAGCTCACGGGCGGGGAGCTCCTACGAGCAGTACTTC	CASSRAGSSYEQYF